The clone carrying this T cell receptor (beta chain) was counted only a few times. Antigen: not known. J lost 0 bases, V lost 4 bases, and 13 bases had no gene match. The CDR3 length is 19 residues. Germline CDR1 is SGHDT and CDR2 is YYEEEE. This record comes from a study of T cell responses to AZD1222 COVID-19 vaccine. TCRdb keeps only in-frame clones here, not all; method: immunoSEQ multiplex PCR. The data hold about 130,000 clones, with approximately 91% observed a single time. Regarding the study as a whole: Mostly white British, mostly female donors; authors suggested clonal diversity may be underestimated. Reports say nearly half of spike-specific TCRs go after unmutated variant regions.

The starting material was peripheral blood, obtained 28 days after the second AZD1222 dose. The origin of this receptor is an adult who received the AZD1222 COVID-19 vaccine. This chain joins TRBV5-6 and TRBJ2-3; 11 positions agree with TRBD1. The CDR3 reads CASSPTVLRTGGSTDTQYF. The CDR3 DNA sequence: TGTGCCAGCAGCCCAACCGTCTTGCGGACAGGGGGCAGCACAGATACGCAGTATTTT.